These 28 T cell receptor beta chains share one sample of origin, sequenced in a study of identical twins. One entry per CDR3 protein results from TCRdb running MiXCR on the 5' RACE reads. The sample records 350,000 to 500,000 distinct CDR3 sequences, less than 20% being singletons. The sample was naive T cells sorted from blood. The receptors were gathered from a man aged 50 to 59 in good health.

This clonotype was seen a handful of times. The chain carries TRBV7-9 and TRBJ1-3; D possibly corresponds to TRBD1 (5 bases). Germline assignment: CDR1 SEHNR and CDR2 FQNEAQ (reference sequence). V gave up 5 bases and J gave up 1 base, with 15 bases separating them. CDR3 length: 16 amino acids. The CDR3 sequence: CASSQTSEGSGNTIYF. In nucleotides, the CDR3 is TGTGCCAGCAGCCAGACGAGTGAGGGGTCTGGAAACACCATATATTTT.

Here the CDR3 reads CSASQSIGGQPYEQYF. The CDR3 coding sequence is TGCAGTGCTAGTCAGAGTATAGGGGGACAGCCCTACGAGCAGTACTTC. The gene calls are TRBV20-1 and TRBJ2-7; 7 bases fit TRBD1. Germline V CDR1 and CDR2: DFQATT, SNEGSKA (reference sequence). The CDR3 is 16 residues long. The ends lost 3 bases at V and 2 bases at J; junction bases unmatched: 13.

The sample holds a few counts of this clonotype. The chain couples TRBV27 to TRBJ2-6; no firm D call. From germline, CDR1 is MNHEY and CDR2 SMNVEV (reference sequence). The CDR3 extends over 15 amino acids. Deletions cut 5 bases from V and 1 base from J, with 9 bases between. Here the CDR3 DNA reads TGTGCCAGCAGTCCCGACGAGTCTGGGGCCAACGTCCTGACTTTC. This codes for CASSPDESGANVLTF.

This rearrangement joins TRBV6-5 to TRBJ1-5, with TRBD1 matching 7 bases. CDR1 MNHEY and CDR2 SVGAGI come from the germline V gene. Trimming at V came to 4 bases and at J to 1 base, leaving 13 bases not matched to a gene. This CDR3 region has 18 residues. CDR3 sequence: CASSFLTGMQRSNQPQHF. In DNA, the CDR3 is TGTGCCAGCAGTTTCTTGACAGGGATGCAACGGAGCAATCAGCCCCAGCATTTT.

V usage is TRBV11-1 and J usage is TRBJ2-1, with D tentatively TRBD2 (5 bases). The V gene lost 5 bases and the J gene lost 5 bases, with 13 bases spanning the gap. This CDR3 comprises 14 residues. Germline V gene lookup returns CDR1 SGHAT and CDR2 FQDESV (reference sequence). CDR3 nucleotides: TGTGCCAGCAGCCGAGGGCGAGTGAACAATGAGCAGTTCTTC. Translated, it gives CASSRGRVNNEQFF.

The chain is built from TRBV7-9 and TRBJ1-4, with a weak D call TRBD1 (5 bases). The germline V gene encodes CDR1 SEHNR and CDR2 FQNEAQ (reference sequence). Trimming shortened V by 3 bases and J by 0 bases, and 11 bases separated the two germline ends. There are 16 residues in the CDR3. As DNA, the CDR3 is TGTGCCAGCAGCTTCCGGGACGGGCCAACTAATGAAAAACTGTTTTTT. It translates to CASSFRDGPTNEKLFF.

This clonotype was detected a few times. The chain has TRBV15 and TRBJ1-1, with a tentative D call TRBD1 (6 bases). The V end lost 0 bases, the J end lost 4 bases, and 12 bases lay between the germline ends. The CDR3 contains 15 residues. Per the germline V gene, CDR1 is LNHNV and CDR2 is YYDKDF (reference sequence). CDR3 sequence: CATSRERQAITEAFF. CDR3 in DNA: TGTGCCACCAGCAGAGAAAGACAGGCTATCACTGAAGCTTTCTTT.

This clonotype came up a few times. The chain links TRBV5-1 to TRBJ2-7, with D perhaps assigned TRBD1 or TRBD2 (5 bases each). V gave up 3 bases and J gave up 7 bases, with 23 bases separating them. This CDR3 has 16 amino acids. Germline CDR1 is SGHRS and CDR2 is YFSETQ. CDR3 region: CASSWPVGRIEGEQYF. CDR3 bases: TGCGCCAGCAGCTGGCCGGTCGGCCGAATCGAGGGGGAGCAGTACTTC.

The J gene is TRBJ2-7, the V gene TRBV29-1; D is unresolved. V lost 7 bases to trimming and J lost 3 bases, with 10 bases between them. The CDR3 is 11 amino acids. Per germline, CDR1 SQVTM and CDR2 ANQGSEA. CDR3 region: CSAESSYEQYF. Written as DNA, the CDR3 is TGCAGCGCCGAGAGTAGCTACGAGCAGTACTTC.

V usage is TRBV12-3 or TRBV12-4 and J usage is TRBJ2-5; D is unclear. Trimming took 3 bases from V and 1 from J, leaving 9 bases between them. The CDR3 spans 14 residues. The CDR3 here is CASSLGRIQETQYF. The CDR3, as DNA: TGTGCCAGCAGTTTGGGCAGGATCCAAGAGACCCAGTACTTC.

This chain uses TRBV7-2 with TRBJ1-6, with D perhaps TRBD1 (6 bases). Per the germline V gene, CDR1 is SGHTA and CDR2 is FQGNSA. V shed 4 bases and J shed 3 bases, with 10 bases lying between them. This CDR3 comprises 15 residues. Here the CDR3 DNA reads TGTGCCAGCAGCTCCTCCAGGGGCTATAATTCACCCCTCCACTTT. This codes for CASSSSRGYNSPLHF.

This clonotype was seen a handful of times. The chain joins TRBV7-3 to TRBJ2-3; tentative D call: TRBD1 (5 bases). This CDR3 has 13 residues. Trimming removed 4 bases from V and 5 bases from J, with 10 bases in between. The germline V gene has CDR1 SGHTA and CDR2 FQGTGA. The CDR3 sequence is CASSSGRRDTQYF. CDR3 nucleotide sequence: TGTGCCAGCAGCTCAGGGCGCCGAGATACGCAGTATTTT.

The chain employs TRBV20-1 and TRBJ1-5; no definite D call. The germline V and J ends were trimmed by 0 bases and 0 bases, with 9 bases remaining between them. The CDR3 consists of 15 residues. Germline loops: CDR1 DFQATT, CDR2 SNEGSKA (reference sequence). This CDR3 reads CSARDMGYSNQPQHF. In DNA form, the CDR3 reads TGCAGTGCTAGAGATATGGGATATAGCAATCAGCCCCAGCATTTT.

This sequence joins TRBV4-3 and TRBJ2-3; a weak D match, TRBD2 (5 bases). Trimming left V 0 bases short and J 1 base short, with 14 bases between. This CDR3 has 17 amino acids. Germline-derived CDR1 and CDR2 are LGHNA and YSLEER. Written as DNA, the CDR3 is TGCGCCAGCAGCCAAGACTACATCTGGGGAGGCACAGATACGCAGTATTTT. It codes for CASSQDYIWGGTDTQYF.

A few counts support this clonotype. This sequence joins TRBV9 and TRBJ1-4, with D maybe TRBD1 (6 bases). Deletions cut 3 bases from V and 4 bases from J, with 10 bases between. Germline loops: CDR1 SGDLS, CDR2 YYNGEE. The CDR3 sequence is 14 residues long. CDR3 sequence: CASSEDSNNEKLFF. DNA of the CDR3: TGTGCCAGCAGCGAGGACAGTAATAATGAAAAACTGTTTTTT.

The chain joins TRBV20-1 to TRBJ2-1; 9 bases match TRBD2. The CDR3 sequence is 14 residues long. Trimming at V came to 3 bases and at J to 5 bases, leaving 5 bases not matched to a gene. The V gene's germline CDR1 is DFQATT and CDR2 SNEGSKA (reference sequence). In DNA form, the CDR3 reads TGCAGTGCTAGTCCTAGCGGGGTAAACAATGAGCAGTTCTTC. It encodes CSASPSGVNNEQFF.

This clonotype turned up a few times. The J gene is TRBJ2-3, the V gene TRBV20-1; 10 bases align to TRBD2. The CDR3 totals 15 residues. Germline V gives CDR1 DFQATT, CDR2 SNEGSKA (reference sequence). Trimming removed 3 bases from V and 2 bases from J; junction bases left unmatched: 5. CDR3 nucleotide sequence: TGCAGTGCTAGTTCCACTAGCGGGAACACAGATACGCAGTATTTT. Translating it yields CSASSTSGNTDTQYF.

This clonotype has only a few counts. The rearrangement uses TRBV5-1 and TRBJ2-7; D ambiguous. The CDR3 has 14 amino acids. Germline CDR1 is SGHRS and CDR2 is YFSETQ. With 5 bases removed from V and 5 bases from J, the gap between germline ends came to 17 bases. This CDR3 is CASSKLSTLDEQYF. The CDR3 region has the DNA TGCGCCAGCAGTAAACTCTCAACTTTAGACGAGCAGTACTTC.

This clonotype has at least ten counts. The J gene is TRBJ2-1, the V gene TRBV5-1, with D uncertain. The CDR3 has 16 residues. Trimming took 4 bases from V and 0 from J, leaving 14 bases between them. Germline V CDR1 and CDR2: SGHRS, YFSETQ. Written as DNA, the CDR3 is TGCGCCAGCAGCGTGGGGTCGTTCAACTCCTACAATGAGCAGTTCTTC. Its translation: CASSVGSFNSYNEQFF.

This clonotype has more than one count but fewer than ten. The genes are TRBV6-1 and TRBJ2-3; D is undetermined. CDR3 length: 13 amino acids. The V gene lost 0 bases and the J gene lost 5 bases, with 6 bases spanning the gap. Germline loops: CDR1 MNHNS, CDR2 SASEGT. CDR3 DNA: TGTGCCAGCAGTGAAGCGCTTCGAGATACGCAGTATTTT. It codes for CASSEALRDTQYF.

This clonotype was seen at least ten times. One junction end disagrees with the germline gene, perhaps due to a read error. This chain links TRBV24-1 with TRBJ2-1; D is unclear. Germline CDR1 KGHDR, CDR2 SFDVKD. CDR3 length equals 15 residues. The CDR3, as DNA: TGTGCCACCAGCGATTTGGTGGGCGGACACAATGAGCAGTTCTTC. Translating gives CATSDLVGGHNEQFF.

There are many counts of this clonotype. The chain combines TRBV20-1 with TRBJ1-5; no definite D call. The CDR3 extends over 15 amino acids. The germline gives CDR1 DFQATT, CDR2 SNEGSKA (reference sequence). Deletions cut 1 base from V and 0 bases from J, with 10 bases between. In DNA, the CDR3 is TGCAGTGCTAGAGCCGGCCCTTATAGCAATCAGCCCCAGCATTTT. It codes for CSARAGPYSNQPQHF.

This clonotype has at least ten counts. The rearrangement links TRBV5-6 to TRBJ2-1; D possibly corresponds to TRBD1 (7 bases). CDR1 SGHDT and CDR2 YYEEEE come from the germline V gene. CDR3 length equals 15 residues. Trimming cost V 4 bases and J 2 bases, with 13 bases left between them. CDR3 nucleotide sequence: TGTGCCAGCAGCAAGGACAGGAGGGCCTACAATGAGCAGTTCTTC. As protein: CASSKDRRAYNEQFF.

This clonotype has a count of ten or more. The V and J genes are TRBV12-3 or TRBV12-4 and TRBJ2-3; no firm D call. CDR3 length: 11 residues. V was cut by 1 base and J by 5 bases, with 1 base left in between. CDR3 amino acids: CASSLEDTQYF. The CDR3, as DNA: TGTGCCAGCAGTTTAGAAGATACGCAGTATTTT.

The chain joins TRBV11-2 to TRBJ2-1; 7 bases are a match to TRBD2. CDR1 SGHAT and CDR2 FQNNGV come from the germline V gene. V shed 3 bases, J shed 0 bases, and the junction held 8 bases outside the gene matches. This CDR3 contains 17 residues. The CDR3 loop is CASSFLTSRSSYNEQFF. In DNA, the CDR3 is TGTGCCAGCAGCTTCCTGACTAGCCGGAGCTCCTACAATGAGCAGTTCTTC.

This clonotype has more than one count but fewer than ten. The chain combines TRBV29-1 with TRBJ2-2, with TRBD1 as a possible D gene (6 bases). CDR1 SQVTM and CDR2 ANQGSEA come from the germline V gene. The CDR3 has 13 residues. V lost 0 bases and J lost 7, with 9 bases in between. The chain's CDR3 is CSVEEQGVGELFF. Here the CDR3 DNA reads TGCAGCGTTGAAGAACAGGGAGTCGGGGAGCTGTTTTTT.

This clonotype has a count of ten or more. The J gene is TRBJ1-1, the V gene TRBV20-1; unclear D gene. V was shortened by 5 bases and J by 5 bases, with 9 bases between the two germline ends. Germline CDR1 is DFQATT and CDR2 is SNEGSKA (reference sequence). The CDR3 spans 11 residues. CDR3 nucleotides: TGCAGTGCTCGAGGGTGGACTGAAGCTTTCTTT. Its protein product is CSARGWTEAFF.

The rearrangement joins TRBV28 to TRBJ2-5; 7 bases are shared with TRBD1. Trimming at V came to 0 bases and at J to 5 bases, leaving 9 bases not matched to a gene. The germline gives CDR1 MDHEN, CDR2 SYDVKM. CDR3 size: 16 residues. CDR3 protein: CASSLWGEGARETQYF. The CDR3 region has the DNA TGTGCCAGCAGTTTATGGGGCGAGGGGGCTCGGGAGACCCAGTACTTC.